This TCR beta chain derives from a study of T-cell memory formation after mild COVID-19. About the research overall: TCR clusters largely stayed donor specific.

Germline V gives CDR1 DFQATT, CDR2 SNEGSKA (reference sequence). Trimming stripped 2 bases from V and 1 base from J, with 15 bases between. The CDR3 loop spans 16 amino acids. About this clonotype: Its antigen remains unidentified.

Findings and caveats of the study: Several responding clones turned up in pre-infection memory, indicating that cross-reactive memory may have taken part.

The 5'RACE method, run with constant-segment primers, produced TCR alpha and TCR beta cDNA libraries (carrying sample barcodes and UMIs). Using its own MiXCR run on the 5' RACE reads, TCRdb lists one record per CDR3 protein. This table holds about 390,000 distinct CDR3 sequences, more than 15% found once. V is TRBV20-1 and J is TRBJ1-5, with D unclear. The TCR sequence derives from a young man who had mild COVID-19 (a few samples of this study predate the infection). Cell type and time point are not known. The material sequenced was PBMCs or a T cell subset sorted from them (not recorded which). The CDR3 loop is CSARSLLHVSNQPQHF. The CDR3, as DNA: TGCAGTGCTAGATCCCTGCTACACGTAAGCAATCAGCCCCAGCATTTT.